This T cell receptor beta chain was observed in a study of T-cell memory formation after mild COVID-19. Only a few counts were recorded for this clonotype. What it binds is not known. Broader study findings: Later expanders leaned CD4+, whereas day 15 to 85 contracting clones were balanced CD4/CD8. Pre-infection memory carried some responding clones, suggesting that cross-reactive memory joined.

V dropped 1 base and J dropped 0 bases, with 7 bases sitting between them. Germline V gene sequence: CDR1 DFQATT, CDR2 SNEGSKA (reference sequence). The CDR3 is 13 residues long. MiXCR, run by TCRdb on the 5' RACE reads, gives a single entry per CDR3 protein. Of over 300,000 distinct CDR3 sequences in the sample, around a fifth were seen once. The sample consisted of PBMCs or a T cell subset sorted from them (not recorded which). This rearrangement joins TRBV20-1 to TRBJ2-7; D ambiguous. This TCR was recovered from a man between 18 and 29 years old who had mild COVID-19 (a few samples of this study predate the infection). Cell type and time point are not known. CDR3 nucleotide sequence: TGCAGTGCTAGAGGTCGCCACTCCTACGAGCAGTACTTC. Translation gives CSARGRHSYEQYF.